These 6 T cell receptor beta chains originate from one sample sequenced in a study of CD8+ T cells in alopecia areata. cDNA serving as the sequencing template came from extracted, reverse transcribed RNA. The method was immunoSEQ multiplex PCR; TCRdb's version includes in-frame clones alone and lacks a portion of them. Counted here are 150,000 or so clones, around 47% occurring once; the ten biggest clones make up about 6.4%. Sequencing was performed on CD4+ T cells sorted from blood. Source of these receptors: a human donor with alopecia areata.

The rearrangement joins TRBV18 to TRBJ2-2; 8 bases map to TRBD2. The CDR3 has 16 residues. CDR1 and CDR2 from the germline V gene are KGHSH and LQKENI. The J segment lost 5 bases and the V segment lost 2 bases, leaving 7 bases of the junction unmatched. This CDR3 is CASSPLSAGETGELFF. DNA for the CDR3: TGTGCCAGCTCACCATTATCAGCGGGAGAAACCGGGGAGCTGTTTTTT.

The chain carries TRBV9 and TRBJ2-2; D remains ambiguous. This CDR3 region has 14 residues. V shed 0 bases and J shed 3 bases, with 6 bases lying between them. The germline CDR1 and CDR2 sequences are SGDLS and YYNGEE. The CDR3 is CASSVDGYTGELFF. The CDR3, as DNA: TGTGCCAGCAGCGTAGATGGGTACACCGGGGAGCTGTTTTTT.

This rearrangement joins TRBV5-1 to TRBJ1-2; 8 bases align to TRBD1. J lost 8 bases, V lost 4 bases, and 16 bases had no gene match. This CDR3 is built from 16 residues. Germline-derived CDR1 and CDR2 are SGHRS and YFSETQ. CDR3 loop: CASSIGGGQGYVGYTF. CDR3 nucleotides: TGCGCCAGCAGCATCGGGGGCGGACAGGGATATGTCGGCTACACCTTC.

The sample holds a few counts of this clone. This rearrangement joins TRBV29-1 to TRBJ2-2, with a tentative D call TRBD2 (5 bases). Trimming shortened V by 4 bases and J by 4 bases, and 22 bases separated the two germline ends. Germline CDR1 SQVTM, CDR2 ANQGSEA. The CDR3 contains 17 residues. The CDR3 spells CSVAPSGSPLGTGELFF. The CDR3 region has the DNA TGCAGCGTTGCTCCCTCGGGGTCCCCGTTGGGCACCGGGGAGCTGTTTTTT.

The chain combines TRBV29-1 with TRBJ1-1; TRBD1 matches at 7 bases. Germline V gene lookup returns CDR1 SQVTM and CDR2 ANQGSEA. There are 14 residues in the CDR3. Losses at the gene ends were 5 bases for V and 7 bases for J; bases not matched to a gene: 13. The CDR3 is CSVFRTGSYNEAFF. The CDR3 DNA reads TGCAGCGTTTTCCGGACAGGATCCTATAATGAAGCTTTCTTT.

The chain is built from TRBV6-6 and TRBJ2-5; D not resolved. V gave up 4 bases and J gave up 5 bases, with 11 bases separating them. Per the germline V gene, CDR1 is MNHNY and CDR2 is SVGAGI (reference sequence). The CDR3 covers 13 residues. The CDR3 DNA is TGTGCCAGCAGTTCTTACACTGAGGAGACCCAGTACTTC. It translates to CASSSYTEETQYF.